This T cell receptor beta chain comes out of a study of shared clonotypes between healthy human individuals. Overall study: The cohort had a couple of women and a few men, ages 18 to 49. CD8 memory received one plate per donor, CD8 naive two, CD4 memory three and CD4 naive three.

TCRdb keeps only in-frame clones here, not all; method: immunoSEQ multiplex PCR. The table records more than 850,000 clones, around 78% of them present only once. This CDR3 region has 17 residues. CDR1 and CDR2 from the germline V gene are SGHTA and FQGNSA. V was trimmed by 4 bases and J by 2 bases, leaving 19 bases between them. The chain is built from TRBV7-2 and TRBJ2-3; maybe TRBD1 (6 bases). The receptor was isolated from a man aged 18 to 29 in good health. Some clones in this sample may be carry-over from other donors' samples. The sample consisted of memory CD4+ T cells from PBMCs. The sample's subset: CD45RA-negative fraction. The chain's CDR3 is CASSSRFDRTYTDTQYF. CDR3 sequence (DNA): TGTGCCAGCAGCTCCCGTTTCGACAGGACTTACACAGATACGCAGTATTTT.